One and the same sample provided the 6 T cell receptor beta chains below, sequenced in a study of response to subunit inactivated influenza vaccine. TCRdb reanalysed the RT-PCR reads using MiXCR and keeps one entry per CDR3 protein. The data show about 520,000 distinct CDR3 sequences, with around 25% seen just once and approximately 2% held by the top ten. The specimen comprised CD4+ T cells sorted from PBMCs, sampled more than 4 days after vaccination. These TCRs come from a man aged 50 to 60 who received an inactivated influenza vaccine.

With regard to this clonotype: One end of the junction fails to match germline, which may point to a read error. The rearrangement joins TRBV10-3 to TRBJ2-3, with TRBD2 matching 12 bases. CDR1 ENHRY and CDR2 SYGVKD come from the germline V gene. The CDR3 is made up of 20 amino acids. The CDR3 region has the DNA TGTGCCATCAGAGGACTAGCGGGGCCGAGAAACCCTACTAGCACAGATACGCTGTATTTT. Amino acid sequence: CAIRGLAGPRNPTSTDTLYF.

The table lists this clonotype with a few counts. J is TRBJ2-5 and V is TRBV6-5; possibly TRBD2 for D (6 bases). The CDR3 covers 19 residues. Trimming cost V 0 bases and J 1 base, with 21 bases left between them. Germline V CDR1 and CDR2: MNHEY, SVGAGI. The CDR3, as DNA: TGTGCCAGCAGTTACTCTTTCCCCCTCGCCGGGACTGCCCAAGAGACCCAGTACTTC. Its translation: CASSYSFPLAGTAQETQYF.

This clonotype was seen a few times. The chain combines TRBV19 with TRBJ2-7; a possible D gene is TRBD1 (5 bases). Germline CDR1 and CDR2: LNHDA and SQIVND (reference sequence). The CDR3 is made up of 14 amino acids. V was pared by 5 bases and J by 7 bases, with 18 bases between. CDR3 DNA sequence: TGTGCCAGTAGTCCCACAGGACGACGGCGGGAGCAGTACTTC. It yields the protein CASSPTGRRREQYF.

This clonotype was seen a few times. The genes are TRBV6-2 or TRBV6-3 and TRBJ2-6, with a weak D call TRBD1 (5 bases). The V and J ends lost 5 bases and 0 bases respectively, with 8 bases between them. This CDR3 is built from 15 residues. Per germline, CDR1 MNHEY and CDR2 SVGEGT. The CDR3 sequence: CASSQGLSGANVLTF. CDR3 DNA: TGTGCCAGCAGTCAGGGCCTCTCTGGGGCCAACGTCCTGACTTTC.

This chain uses TRBV9 with TRBJ2-5, with D tentatively TRBD1 (5 bases). Germline V CDR1 and CDR2: SGDLS, YYNGEE. V lost 0 bases and J 5 bases, leaving 11 bases between the germline ends. The length of the CDR3 is 14 residues. This CDR3 reads CASSVGTLAETQYF. CDR3 in DNA: TGTGCCAGCAGCGTAGGGACATTGGCGGAGACCCAGTACTTC.

The gene calls are TRBV7-2 and TRBJ2-1, with D possibly TRBD2 on 6 matching bases. The CDR3 runs 15 residues. V was cut by 1 base and J by 5 bases, with 12 bases left in between. The germline V gene has CDR1 SGHTA and CDR2 FQGNSA. The CDR3 coding sequence is TGTGCCAGCAGCTTAGAGGGTAGCGGAAACAATGAGCAGTTCTTC. Residues: CASSLEGSGNNEQFF. The whole variable domain, remainder taken from reference TRBV7-2 and TRBJ2-1, is GAGVSQSPSNKVTEKGKDVELRCDPISGHTALYWYRQSLGQGLEFLIYFQGNSAPDKSGLPSDRFSAERTGGSVSTLTIQRTQQEDSAVYLCASSLEGSGNNEQFFGPGTRLTVL.